This TCR beta chain was found in a study of regulatory T cells in long-lasting Graves disease. Study-wide findings and caveats: Only peripheral blood was studied, not thyroid tissue. Persistent disease was characterized by preferential usage of TRBV28, TRBJ1-2 and TRBJ2-5.

For TCR beta, libraries came from iRepertoire HTBI primers and Arm-PCR of CDR3 regions. Methods used by the authors: Identification across samples found 60 to 75 TRBV and some 15 TRBJ segments. TCRdb reprocessed the multiplex PCR reads via MiXCR and lists one record per CDR3 protein. The V and J calls come from TCRdb's annotation, not from the publication. This table has a few hundred thousand distinct CDR3 sequences, around 16% appearing once. The CDR3 runs to 15 residues. Trimming took 1 base from V and 5 from J; bases not matched to a gene: 7. The germline gives CDR1 SGHTA, CDR2 FQGNSA. The time point: newly diagnosed GD, antithyroid drugs for less than 3 months. PBMC-extracted RNA yielded the TCR library. A note on this clonotype: No antigen is known for it.

The gene calls are TRBV7-2 and TRBJ2-7; 8 nucleotides line up with TRBD1. The sequence derives from a female donor with Graves disease. The sequencing used peripheral blood mononuclear cells (PBMCs), collected at new diagnosis, from a patient treated with antithyroid drugs. The CDR3 DNA follows: TGTGCCAGCAGCTTAGGACAGGGGTCTTACCACGAGCAGTACTTC. Its protein product is CASSLGQGSYHEQYF.